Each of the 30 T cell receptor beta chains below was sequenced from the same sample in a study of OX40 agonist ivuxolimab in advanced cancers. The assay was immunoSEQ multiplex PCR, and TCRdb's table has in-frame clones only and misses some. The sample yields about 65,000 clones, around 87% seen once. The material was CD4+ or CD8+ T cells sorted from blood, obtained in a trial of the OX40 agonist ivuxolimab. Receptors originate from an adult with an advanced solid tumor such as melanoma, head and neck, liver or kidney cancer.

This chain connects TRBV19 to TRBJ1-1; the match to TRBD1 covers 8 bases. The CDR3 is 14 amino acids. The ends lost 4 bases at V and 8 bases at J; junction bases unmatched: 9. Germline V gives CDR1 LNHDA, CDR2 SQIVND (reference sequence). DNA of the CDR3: TGTGCCAGTAGTAAGGCGGGACAGGTTCAGGAAGCTTTCTTT. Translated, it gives CASSKAGQVQEAFF.

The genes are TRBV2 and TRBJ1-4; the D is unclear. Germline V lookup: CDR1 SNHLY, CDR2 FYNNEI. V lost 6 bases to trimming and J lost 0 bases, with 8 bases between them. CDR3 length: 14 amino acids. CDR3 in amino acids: CASRRESTNEKLFF. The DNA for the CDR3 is TGTGCCAGCAGGAGAGAATCAACTAATGAAAAACTGTTTTTT.

The CDR3 region has the DNA TGCGCCAGCAGGAAAGGACAGGTTGGAGGAAACACCATATATTTT. Its translation is CASRKGQVGGNTIYF. The J gene is TRBJ1-3, the V gene TRBV5-1, with 7 bases identical to TRBD1. Germline assignment: CDR1 SGHRS and CDR2 YFSETQ. Losses at the gene ends were 5 bases for V and 4 bases for J; bases not matched to a gene: 9. The CDR3 has 15 residues.

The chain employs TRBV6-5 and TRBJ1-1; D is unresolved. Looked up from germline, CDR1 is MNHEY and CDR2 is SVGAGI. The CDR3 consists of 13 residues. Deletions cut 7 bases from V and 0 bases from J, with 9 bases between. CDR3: CASTASMNTEAFF. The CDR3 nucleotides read TGTGCCAGCACAGCATCCATGAACACTGAAGCTTTCTTT.

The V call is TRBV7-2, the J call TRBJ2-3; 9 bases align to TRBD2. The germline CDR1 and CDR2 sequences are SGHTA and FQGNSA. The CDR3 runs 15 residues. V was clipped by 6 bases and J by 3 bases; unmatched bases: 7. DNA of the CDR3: TGTGCCAGCAGTCTCAGCGGGGGGAGGACAGATACGCAGTATTTT. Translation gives CASSLSGGRTDTQYF. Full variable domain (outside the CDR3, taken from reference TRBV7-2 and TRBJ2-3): GAGVSQSPSNKVTEKGKDVELRCDPISGHTALYWYRQSLGQGLEFLIYFQGNSAPDKSGLPSDRFSAERTGGSVSTLTIQRTQQEDSAVYLCASSLSGGRTDTQYFGPGTRLTVL.

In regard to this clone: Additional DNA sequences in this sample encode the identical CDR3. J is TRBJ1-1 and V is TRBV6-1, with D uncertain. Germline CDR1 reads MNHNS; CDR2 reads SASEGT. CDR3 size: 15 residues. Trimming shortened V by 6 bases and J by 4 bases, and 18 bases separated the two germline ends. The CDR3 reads CASSWSLLRGTEAFF. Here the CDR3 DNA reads TGTGCCAGCAGCTGGTCCTTACTAAGAGGCACTGAAGCTTTCTTT.

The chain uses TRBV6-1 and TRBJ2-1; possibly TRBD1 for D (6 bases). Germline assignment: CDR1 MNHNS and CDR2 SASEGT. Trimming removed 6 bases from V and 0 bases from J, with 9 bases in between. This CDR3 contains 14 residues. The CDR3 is CASRGTLSYNEQFF. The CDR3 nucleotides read TGTGCCAGCAGAGGGACACTCTCCTACAATGAGCAGTTCTTC.

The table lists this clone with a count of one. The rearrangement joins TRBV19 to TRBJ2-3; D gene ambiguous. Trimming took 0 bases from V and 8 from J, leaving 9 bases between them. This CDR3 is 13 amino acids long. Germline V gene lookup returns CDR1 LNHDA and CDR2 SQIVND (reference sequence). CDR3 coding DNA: TGTGCCAGTAGTATAGATCAAACGGGTACGCAGTATTTT. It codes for CASSIDQTGTQYF.

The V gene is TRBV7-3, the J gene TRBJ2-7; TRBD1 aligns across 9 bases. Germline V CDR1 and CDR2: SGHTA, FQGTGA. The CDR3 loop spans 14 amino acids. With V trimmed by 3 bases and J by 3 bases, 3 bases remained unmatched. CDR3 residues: CASSLGQGNYEQYF. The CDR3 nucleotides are TGTGCCAGCAGCTTGGGACAGGGAAACTACGAGCAGTACTTC.

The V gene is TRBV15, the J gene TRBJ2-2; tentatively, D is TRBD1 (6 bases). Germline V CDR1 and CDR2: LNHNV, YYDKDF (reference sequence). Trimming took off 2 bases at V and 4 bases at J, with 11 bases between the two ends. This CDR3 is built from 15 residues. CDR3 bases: TGTGCCACCAGCAGAAAGAGGGGGACCACCGGGGAGCTGTTTTTT. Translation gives CATSRKRGTTGELFF.

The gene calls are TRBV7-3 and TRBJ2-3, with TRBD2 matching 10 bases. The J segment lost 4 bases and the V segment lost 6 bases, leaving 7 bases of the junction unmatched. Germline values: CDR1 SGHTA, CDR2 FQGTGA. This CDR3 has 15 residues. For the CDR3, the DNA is TGTGCCAGCAGTTTTAGCGGGGGGAGGCCAGATACGCAGTATTTT. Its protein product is CASSFSGGRPDTQYF.

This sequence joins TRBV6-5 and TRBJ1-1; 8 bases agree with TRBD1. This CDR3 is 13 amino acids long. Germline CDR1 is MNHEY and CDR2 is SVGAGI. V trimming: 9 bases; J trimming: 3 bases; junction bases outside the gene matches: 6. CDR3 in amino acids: CASDQGADTEAFF. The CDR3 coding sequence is TGTGCCAGTGACCAGGGGGCGGACACTGAAGCTTTCTTT.

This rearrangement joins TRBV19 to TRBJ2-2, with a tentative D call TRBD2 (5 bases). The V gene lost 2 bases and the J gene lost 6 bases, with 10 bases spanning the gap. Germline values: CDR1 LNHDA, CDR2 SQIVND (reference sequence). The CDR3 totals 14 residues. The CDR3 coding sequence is TGTGCCAGTAGTATACTGAGCGGCGCCGGGGAGCTGTTTTTT. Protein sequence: CASSILSGAGELFF. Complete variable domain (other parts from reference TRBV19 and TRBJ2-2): DGGITQSPKYLFRKEGQNVTLSCEQNLNHDAMYWYRQDPGQGLRLIYYSQIVNDFQKGDIAEGYSVSREKKESFPLTVTSAQKNPTAFYLCASSILSGAGELFFGEGSRLTVL.

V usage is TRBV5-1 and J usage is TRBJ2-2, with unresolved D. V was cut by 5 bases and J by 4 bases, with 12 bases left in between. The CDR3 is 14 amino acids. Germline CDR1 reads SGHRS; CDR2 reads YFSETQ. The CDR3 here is CASRQEFSTGELFF. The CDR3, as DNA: TGCGCCAGCAGGCAGGAATTTTCCACCGGGGAGCTGTTTTTT.

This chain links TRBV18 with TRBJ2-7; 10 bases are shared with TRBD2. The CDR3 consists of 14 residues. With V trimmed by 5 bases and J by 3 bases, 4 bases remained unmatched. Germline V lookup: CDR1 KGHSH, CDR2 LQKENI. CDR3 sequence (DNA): TGTGCCAGCTCAAAATCTAGCGGGGGCTACGAGCAGTACTTC. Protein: CASSKSSGGYEQYF. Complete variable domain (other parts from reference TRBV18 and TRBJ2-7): NAGVMQNPRHLVRRRGQEARLRCSPMKGHSHVYWYRQLPEEGLKFMVYLQKENIIDESGMPKERFSAEFPKEGPSILRIQQVVRGDSAAYFCASSKSSGGYEQYFGPGTRLTVT.

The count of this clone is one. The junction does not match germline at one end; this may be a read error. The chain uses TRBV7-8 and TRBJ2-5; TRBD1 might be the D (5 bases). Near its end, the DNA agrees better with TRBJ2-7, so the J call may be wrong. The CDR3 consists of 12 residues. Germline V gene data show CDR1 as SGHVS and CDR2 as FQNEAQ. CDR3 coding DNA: TGTGCCAGCAGATTAGGGGTCGACGAGCAGTACTTC. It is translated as CASRLGVDEQYF.

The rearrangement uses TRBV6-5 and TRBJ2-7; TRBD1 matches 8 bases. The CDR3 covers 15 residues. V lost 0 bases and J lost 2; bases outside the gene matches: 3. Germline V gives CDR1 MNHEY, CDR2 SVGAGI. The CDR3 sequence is CASSYSGTGTYEQYF. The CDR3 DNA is TGTGCCAGCAGTTACTCTGGGACAGGCACCTACGAGCAGTACTTC.

For the CDR3, the DNA is TGTGCCAGCACCCGGTGGACTGGCCGTAGCACAGATACGCAGTATTTT. Translating it yields CASTRWTGRSTDTQYF. V is TRBV5-8 and J is TRBJ2-3; D might be TRBD2 (5 bases). The V gene's germline CDR1 is SGHTS and CDR2 YDEGEE. V lost 6 bases and J 0 bases, leaving 17 bases between the germline ends. The CDR3 runs 16 residues. Full variable domain (remainder filled in from reference TRBV5-8 and TRBJ2-3): EAGVTQSPTHLIKTRGQQATLRCSPISGHTSVYWYQQALGLGLQFLLWYDEGEERNRGNFPPRFSGRQFPNYSSELNVNALELEDSALYLCASTRWTGRSTDTQYFGPGTRLTVL.

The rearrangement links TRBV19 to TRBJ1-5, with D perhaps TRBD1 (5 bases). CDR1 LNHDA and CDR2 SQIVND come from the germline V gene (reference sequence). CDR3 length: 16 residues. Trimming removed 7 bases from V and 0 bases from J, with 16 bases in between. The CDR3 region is CASNSGYRISNQPQHF. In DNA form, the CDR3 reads TGTGCCAGTAACTCCGGATACAGGATTAGCAATCAGCCCCAGCATTTT.

The CDR3 region is CASSNQDSSGNTIYF. The CDR3, as DNA: TGTGCCAGTAGTAACCAAGACAGCTCTGGAAACACCATATATTTT. This chain links TRBV19 with TRBJ1-3; a weak D match, TRBD1 (5 bases). CDR1 LNHDA and CDR2 SQIVND come from the germline V gene (reference sequence). This CDR3 is built from 15 residues. Trimming took off 4 bases at V and 0 bases at J, with 10 bases between the two ends.

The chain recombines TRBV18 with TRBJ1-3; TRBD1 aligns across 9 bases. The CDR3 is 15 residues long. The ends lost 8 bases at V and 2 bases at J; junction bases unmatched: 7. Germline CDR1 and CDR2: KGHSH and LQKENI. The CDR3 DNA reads TGTGCCAGCAAGGACAGGGGAGCGACTGGAAACACCATATATTTT. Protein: CASKDRGATGNTIYF.

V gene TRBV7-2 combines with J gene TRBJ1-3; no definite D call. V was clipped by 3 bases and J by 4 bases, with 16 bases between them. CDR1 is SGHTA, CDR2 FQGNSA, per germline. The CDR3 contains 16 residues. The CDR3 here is CASSFGLTREGNTIYF. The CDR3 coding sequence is TGTGCCAGCAGCTTCGGCCTGACCCGGGAGGGAAACACCATATATTTT.

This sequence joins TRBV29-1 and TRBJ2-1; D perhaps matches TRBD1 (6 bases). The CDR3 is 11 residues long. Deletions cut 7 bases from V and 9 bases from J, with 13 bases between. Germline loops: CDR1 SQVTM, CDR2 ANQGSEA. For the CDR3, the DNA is TGCAGCGCCAAACAGGGAAGTGAGCAGTTCTTC. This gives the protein CSAKQGSEQFF.

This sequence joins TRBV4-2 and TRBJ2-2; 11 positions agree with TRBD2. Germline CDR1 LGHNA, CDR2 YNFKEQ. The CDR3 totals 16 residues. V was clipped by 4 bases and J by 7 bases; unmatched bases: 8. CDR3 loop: CASSLAGGLPGGELFF. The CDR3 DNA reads TGTGCCAGCAGCCTAGCGGGGGGGCTTCCGGGCGGGGAGCTGTTTTTT.

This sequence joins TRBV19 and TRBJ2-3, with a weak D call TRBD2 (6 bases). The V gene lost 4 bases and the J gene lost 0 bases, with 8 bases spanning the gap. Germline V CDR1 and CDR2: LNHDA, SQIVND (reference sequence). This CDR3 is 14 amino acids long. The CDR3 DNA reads TGTGCCAGTAGTAGGGCGGGAAGCACAGATACGCAGTATTTT. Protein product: CASSRAGSTDTQYF.

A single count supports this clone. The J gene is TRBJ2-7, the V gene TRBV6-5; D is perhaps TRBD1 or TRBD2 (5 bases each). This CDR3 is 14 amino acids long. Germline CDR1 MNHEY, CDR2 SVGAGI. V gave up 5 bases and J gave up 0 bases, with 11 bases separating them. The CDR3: CASSDPGTSYEQYF. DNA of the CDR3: TGTGCCAGCAGTGACCCCGGGACCTCCTACGAGCAGTACTTC.

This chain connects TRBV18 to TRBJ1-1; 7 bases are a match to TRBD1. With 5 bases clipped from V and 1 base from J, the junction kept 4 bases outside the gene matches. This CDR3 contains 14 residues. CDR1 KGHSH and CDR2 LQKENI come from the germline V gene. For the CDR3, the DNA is TGTGCCAGCTCAGGGCAGGGGGAGAACACTGAAGCTTTCTTT. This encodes CASSGQGENTEAFF.

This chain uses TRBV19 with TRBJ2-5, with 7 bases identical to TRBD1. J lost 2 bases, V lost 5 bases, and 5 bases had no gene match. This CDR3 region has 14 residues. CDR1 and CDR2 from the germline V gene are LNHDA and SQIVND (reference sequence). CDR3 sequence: CASSRQGLQETQYF. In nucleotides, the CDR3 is TGTGCCAGTAGTCGACAGGGTTTACAAGAGACCCAGTACTTC. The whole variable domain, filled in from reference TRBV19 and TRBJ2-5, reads DGGITQSPKYLFRKEGQNVTLSCEQNLNHDAMYWYRQDPGQGLRLIYYSQIVNDFQKGDIAEGYSVSREKKESFPLTVTSAQKNPTAFYLCASSRQGLQETQYFGPGTRLLVL.

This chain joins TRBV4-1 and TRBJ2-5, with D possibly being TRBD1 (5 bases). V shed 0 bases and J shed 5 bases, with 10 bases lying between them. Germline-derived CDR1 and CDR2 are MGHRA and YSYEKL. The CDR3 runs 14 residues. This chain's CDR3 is CASSQEPGRETQYF. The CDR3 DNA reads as TGCGCCAGCAGCCAAGAACCAGGGCGGGAGACCCAGTACTTC.

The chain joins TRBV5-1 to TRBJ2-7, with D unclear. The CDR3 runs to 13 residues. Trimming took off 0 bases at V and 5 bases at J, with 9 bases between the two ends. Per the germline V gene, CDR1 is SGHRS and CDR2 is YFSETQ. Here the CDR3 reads CASSLGPWDEQYF. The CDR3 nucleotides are TGCGCCAGCAGCTTGGGCCCCTGGGACGAGCAGTACTTC.